The next 25 T cell receptor beta chains were all read from a single sample in a study of radiation and T cells in renal cell carcinoma. Sample time point: blood 4 weeks post-SBRT, at nephrectomy. Treatment specified: 15 Gy SBRT to primary tumor, nephrectomy 4 weeks later. The repertoire was sequenced with immunoSEQ multiplex PCR; TCRdb's copy has only in-frame clones and lacks some. The sample lists roughly 92,000 clones, 84% occurring once. The sequencing here drew on blood, taken from a patient whose treatment included radiotherapy and nephrectomy. The receptors shown here come from a man in his sixties with renal cell carcinoma.

The V gene is TRBV6-5, the J gene TRBJ1-2; no reliable D call. The CDR3 loop spans 13 amino acids. Between the trimmed V and J ends, which lost 7 bases and 1 base, there was a span of 10 bases. Per the germline V gene, CDR1 is MNHEY and CDR2 is SVGAGI. The CDR3 nucleotides are TGTGCCAGCACTCCGGGGATTAACTATGGCTACACCTTC. Translation gives CASTPGINYGYTF.

In its sample, this clone was seen a few times. V usage is TRBV27 and J usage is TRBJ2-1, with 9 bases identical to TRBD2. The germline V gene has CDR1 MNHEY and CDR2 SMNVEV (reference sequence). With 5 bases clipped from V and 0 bases from J, the junction kept 8 bases outside the gene matches. The CDR3 consists of 17 residues. The CDR3 loop is CASSPNSGSSSYNEQFF. CDR3 in DNA: TGTGCCAGCAGTCCTAATAGCGGGAGCAGCTCCTACAATGAGCAGTTCTTC.

The chain combines TRBV7-6 with TRBJ1-1; 12 nucleotides agree with TRBD1. CDR3 length equals 15 residues. Germline V CDR1 and CDR2: SGHVS, FNYEAQ. After removal of 5 bases from V and 6 bases from J, the junction contained 7 bases not matched to a gene. Written as DNA, the CDR3 is TGTGCCAGCAGCCGATCCGGGACAGGGGGCTCTGAAGCTTTCTTT. Residues: CASSRSGTGGSEAFF.

The chain combines TRBV4-1 with TRBJ2-1, with 13 bases lining up with TRBD2. CDR3 length: 15 amino acids. CDR1 and CDR2 (germline): MGHRA, YSYEKL. The J segment lost 8 bases and the V segment lost 4 bases, leaving 5 bases of the junction unmatched. In DNA, the CDR3 is TGCGCCAGCAGCCCCAGACTAGCGGGAGGCCATGAGCAGTTCTTC. It encodes CASSPRLAGGHEQFF.

The chain couples TRBV28 to TRBJ2-5; 8 nucleotides agree with TRBD1. Unmatched junction bases numbered 4, after V lost 3 bases and J lost 1 base. CDR1 MDHEN and CDR2 SYDVKM come from the germline V gene. CDR3 length: 15 amino acids. Written as DNA, the CDR3 is TGTGCCAGCAGTTTGGCAGGGGGCACCCAAGAGACCCAGTACTTC. This translates into CASSLAGGTQETQYF.

The chain joins TRBV2 to TRBJ2-4; no definite D call. The germline V and J ends were trimmed by 5 bases and 10 bases, with 9 bases remaining between them. Germline V gene lookup returns CDR1 SNHLY and CDR2 FYNNEI. This CDR3 contains 11 residues. CDR3 sequence reads: CASSTGRIQYF. As DNA, the CDR3 is TGTGCCAGCAGTACGGGTCGTATTCAGTACTTC.

This rearrangement joins TRBV29-1 to TRBJ1-4; D unclear. This CDR3 region has 12 residues. With 7 bases removed from V and 4 bases from J, the gap between germline ends came to 10 bases. Germline V CDR1 and CDR2: SQVTM, ANQGSEA. The CDR3 DNA sequence: TGCAGCGGCCACGGGAATAATGAAAAACTGTTTTTT. The encoded protein is CSGHGNNEKLFF.

The V gene is TRBV7-9, the J gene TRBJ2-5, with D possibly matching TRBD1 (6 bases). V was clipped by 2 bases and J by 2 bases, with 15 bases between them. This CDR3 comprises 16 residues. In germline, CDR1 is SEHNR, CDR2 FQNEAQ (reference sequence). CDR3: CASSLTGFTPQETQYF. The CDR3 DNA sequence: TGTGCCAGCAGCTTAACAGGGTTTACTCCTCAAGAGACCCAGTACTTC.

CDR3 nucleotide sequence: TGTGCCAGCAGTTCTCGGGCTTCTCGCCTCACTGAAGCTTTCTTT. Its protein product is CASSSRASRLTEAFF. The V and J genes are TRBV28 and TRBJ1-1; D not certain. V gave up 4 bases and J gave up 4 bases, with 16 bases separating them. The germline V gene has CDR1 MDHEN and CDR2 SYDVKM. The CDR3 is 15 amino acids.

The chain combines TRBV18 with TRBJ2-1, with TRBD2 matching over 11 bases. The CDR3 has 17 amino acids. Per germline, CDR1 KGHSH and CDR2 LQKENI. V lost 2 bases to trimming and J lost 0 bases; unmatched junction nucleotides: 3. The CDR3 reads CASSPRLAGSSYNEQFF. In nucleotides, the CDR3 is TGTGCCAGCTCACCAAGACTAGCGGGAAGCTCCTACAATGAGCAGTTCTTC. Full variable domain (rest looked up from reference TRBV18 and TRBJ2-1): NAGVMQNPRHLVRRRGQEARLRCSPMKGHSHVYWYRQLPEEGLKFMVYLQKENIIDESGMPKERFSAEFPKEGPSILRIQQVVRGDSAAYFCASSPRLAGSSYNEQFFGPGTRLTVL.

V is TRBV7-3 and J is TRBJ2-2; D remains unclear. The V gene's germline CDR1 is SGHTA and CDR2 FQGTGA. The CDR3 is 18 residues long. Between the trimmed V and J ends, which lost 4 bases and 4 bases, there was a span of 22 bases. The CDR3 nucleotides read TGTGCCAGCAGCTCGTCGTCGAGGTGGTTAGCTCCCACCGGGGAGCTGTTTTTT. Its protein product is CASSSSSRWLAPTGELFF.

V gene TRBV11-2 combines with J gene TRBJ2-7; D is unresolved. With 5 bases removed from V and 6 bases from J, the gap between germline ends came to 20 bases. The CDR3 contains 15 residues. In germline, CDR1 is SGHAT, CDR2 FQNNGV. CDR3 coding DNA: TGTGCCAGCAGCCTCGGGCGGTCCTATCACAGCGAGCAGTACTTC. This translates into CASSLGRSYHSEQYF.

This chain uses TRBV5-1 with TRBJ2-2; the D gene is possibly TRBD1 (5 bases). This CDR3 comprises 16 residues. The V end was cut by 0 bases, the J end by 3 bases, with 12 bases between. In germline, CDR1 is SGHRS, CDR2 YFSETQ. The CDR3 region has the DNA TGCGCCAGCAGCTTGGAAGGCAGGGTCGACACCGGGGAGCTGTTTTTT. This encodes CASSLEGRVDTGELFF.

In this sample, this clone turned up a few times. The V and J genes are TRBV12-5 and TRBJ1-1; D remains unclear. Germline CDR1 and CDR2: LGHNT and FRNRAP. The CDR3 sequence is 12 residues long. The V end was cut by 7 bases, the J end by 3 bases, with 9 bases between. The CDR3 DNA is TGTGCTAGTGCCTCCGGCGACACTGAAGCTTTCTTT. It yields the protein CASASGDTEAFF.

The chain couples TRBV15 to TRBJ1-4, with a possible D match to TRBD1 (6 bases). The germline V gene encodes CDR1 LNHNV and CDR2 YYDKDF (reference sequence). This CDR3 has 14 residues. Trimming took 8 bases from V and 8 from J, leaving 18 bases between them. CDR3 DNA: TGTGCCACCTATCCCGGGACACTTGGGGAAAAACTGTTTTTT. Its translation is CATYPGTLGEKLFF.

The V call is TRBV27, the J call TRBJ2-2, with D possibly matching TRBD2 (6 bases). The CDR3 consists of 14 residues. The germline CDR1 and CDR2 sequences are MNHEY and SMNVEV (reference sequence). V shed 5 bases and J shed 5 bases, with 12 bases lying between them. This CDR3 reads CASSLQGGTGELFF. Written as DNA, the CDR3 is TGTGCCAGCAGTCTTCAGGGAGGAACCGGGGAGCTGTTTTTT.

The chain couples TRBV28 to TRBJ1-2; maybe TRBD1 (6 bases). The germline V and J ends were trimmed by 5 bases and 4 bases, with 11 bases remaining between them. CDR1 and CDR2 from the germline V gene are MDHEN and SYDVKM. This CDR3 has 13 amino acids. The CDR3 spells CASSTGGSYGYTF. The CDR3 DNA reads TGTGCCAGCAGTACGGGGGGCAGCTATGGCTACACCTTC.

This clone showed up just once. V gene TRBV2 combines with J gene TRBJ2-4; 13 nucleotides match TRBD2. The germline V gene encodes CDR1 SNHLY and CDR2 FYNNEI. J was trimmed by 0 bases and V by 4 bases; bases with no gene match: 3. The CDR3 length is 17 residues. CDR3: CASSVLAGGIAKNIQYF. The CDR3 DNA is TGTGCCAGCAGTGTACTAGCGGGAGGGATAGCCAAAAACATTCAGTACTTC.

The gene calls are TRBV9 and TRBJ1-2; the D is unclear. The CDR3 is 13 amino acids. Germline V lookup: CDR1 SGDLS, CDR2 YYNGEE. V dropped 4 bases and J dropped 5 bases, with 12 bases sitting between them. CDR3: CASSPGGEYGYTF. The CDR3 coding sequence is TGTGCCAGCAGCCCGGGTGGAGAATATGGCTACACCTTC.

The CDR3 DNA follows: TGTGCCAGCAGCTTCCCACACAGGGGGTTCGGTGAAAAACTGTTTTTT. Protein: CASSFPHRGFGEKLFF. The gene calls are TRBV11-2 and TRBJ1-4, with 8 bases identical to TRBD1. This CDR3 contains 16 residues. Per germline, CDR1 SGHAT and CDR2 FQNNGV. V trimming: 3 bases; J trimming: 7 bases; junction bases outside the gene matches: 10.

This clone appeared once. V gene TRBV5-4 combines with J gene TRBJ2-3, with D unresolved. The CDR3 sequence is 12 residues long. Trimming removed 2 bases at V and 3 bases at J, with 4 bases between. Germline CDR1 is SGHNT and CDR2 is YYREEE (reference sequence). This chain's CDR3 is CASSFPTDTQYF. The DNA for the CDR3 is TGTGCCAGCAGCTTCCCGACAGATACGCAGTATTTT.

The rearrangement uses TRBV6-1 and TRBJ2-2; 7 bases match TRBD1. Germline assignment: CDR1 MNHNS and CDR2 SASEGT. V lost 4 bases to trimming and J lost 4 bases; unmatched junction nucleotides: 3. This CDR3 has 14 residues. The CDR3 sequence is CASSAGTVTGELFF. CDR3 bases: TGTGCCAGCAGTGCGGGGACAGTCACCGGGGAGCTGTTTTTT.

The chain employs TRBV29-1 and TRBJ2-2, with D maybe TRBD1 (6 bases). CDR3 size: 15 residues. The germline gives CDR1 SQVTM, CDR2 ANQGSEA. V shed 3 bases and J shed 4 bases, with 15 bases lying between them. CDR3 region: CSVDGEQGVTGELFF. Here the CDR3 DNA reads TGCAGCGTTGATGGGGAACAGGGTGTCACCGGGGAGCTGTTTTTT.

The table lists this clone with a few counts. The chain joins TRBV27 to TRBJ2-7, with D perhaps matching TRBD2 (7 bases). Germline CDR1 MNHEY, CDR2 SMNVEV (reference sequence). This CDR3 is 14 amino acids long. The V and J ends lost 2 bases and 3 bases respectively, with 11 bases between them. The CDR3 region is CASSLGGAYYEQYF. CDR3 bases: TGTGCCAGCAGTTTAGGGGGGGCATACTACGAGCAGTACTTC.

The chain is built from TRBV5-1 and TRBJ2-3, with unresolved D. The CDR3 has 14 amino acids. V was shortened by 0 bases and J by 4 bases, with 9 bases between the two germline ends. CDR1 is SGHRS and CDR2 is YFSETQ in the germline V gene. The CDR3 nucleotides read TGCGCCAGCAGCTTGGACCCGGGCCCAGATACGCAGTATTTT. It codes for CASSLDPGPDTQYF.